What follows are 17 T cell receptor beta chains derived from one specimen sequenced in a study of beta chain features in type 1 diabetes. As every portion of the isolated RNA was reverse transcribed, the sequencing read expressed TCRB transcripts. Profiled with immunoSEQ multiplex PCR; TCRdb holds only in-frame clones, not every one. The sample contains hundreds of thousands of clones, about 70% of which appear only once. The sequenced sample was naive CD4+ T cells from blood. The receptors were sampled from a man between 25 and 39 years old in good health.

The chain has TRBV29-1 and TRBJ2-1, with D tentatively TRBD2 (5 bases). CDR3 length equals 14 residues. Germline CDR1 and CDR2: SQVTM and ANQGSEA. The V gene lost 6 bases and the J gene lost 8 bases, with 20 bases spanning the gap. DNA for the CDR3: TGCAGCGTGCGGACTCTGGAGGAATTCGATGAGCAGTTCTTC. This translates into CSVRTLEEFDEQFF.

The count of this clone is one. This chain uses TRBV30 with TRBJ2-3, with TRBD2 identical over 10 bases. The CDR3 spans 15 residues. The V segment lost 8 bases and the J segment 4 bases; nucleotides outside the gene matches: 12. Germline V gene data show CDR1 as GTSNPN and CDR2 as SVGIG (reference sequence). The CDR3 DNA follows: TGTGCCCGAGGCCTAGCGGGGGCGGTTCCAGATACGCAGTATTTT. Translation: CARGLAGAVPDTQYF.

The CDR3 coding sequence is TGCAGCGGAATCGACAGGGGGGTAAACGAGCAGTACTTC. It yields the protein CSGIDRGVNEQYF. The chain has TRBV29-1 and TRBJ2-7, with 9 bases identical to TRBD1. Trimming at V came to 7 bases and at J to 5 bases, leaving 9 bases not matched to a gene. Germline lookup yields CDR1 SQVTM and CDR2 ANQGSEA. The CDR3 totals 13 residues.

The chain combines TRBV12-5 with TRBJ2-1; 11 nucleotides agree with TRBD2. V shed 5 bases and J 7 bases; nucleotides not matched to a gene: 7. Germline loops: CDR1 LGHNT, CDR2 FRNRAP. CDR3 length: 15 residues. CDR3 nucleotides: TGTGCTAGTGGTGCCCTAGCGGGGGGCGGGAATGAGCAGTTCTTC. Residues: CASGALAGGGNEQFF.

CDR3: CAWSALAVGTDTQYF. In nucleotides, the CDR3 is TGTGCCTGGAGTGCGCTAGCGGTGGGCACAGATACGCAGTATTTT. V usage is TRBV30 and J usage is TRBJ2-3; TRBD2 aligns across 7 bases. The length of the CDR3 is 15 residues. Trimming removed 1 base from V and 1 base from J; junction bases left unmatched: 5. Germline V gene lookup returns CDR1 GTSNPN and CDR2 SVGIG (reference sequence).

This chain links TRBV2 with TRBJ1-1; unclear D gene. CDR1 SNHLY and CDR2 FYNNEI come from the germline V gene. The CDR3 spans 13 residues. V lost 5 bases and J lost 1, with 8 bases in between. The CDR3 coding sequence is TGTGCCAGCAGTTGGAAAGGGAACACTGAAGCTTTCTTT. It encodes CASSWKGNTEAFF.

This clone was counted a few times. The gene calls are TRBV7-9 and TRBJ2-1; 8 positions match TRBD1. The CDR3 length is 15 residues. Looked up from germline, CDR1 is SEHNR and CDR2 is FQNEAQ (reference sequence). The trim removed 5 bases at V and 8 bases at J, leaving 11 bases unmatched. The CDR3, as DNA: TGTGCCAGCAGCCCTGTTGGACAGGGATGGGATGAGCAGTTCTTC. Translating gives CASSPVGQGWDEQFF.

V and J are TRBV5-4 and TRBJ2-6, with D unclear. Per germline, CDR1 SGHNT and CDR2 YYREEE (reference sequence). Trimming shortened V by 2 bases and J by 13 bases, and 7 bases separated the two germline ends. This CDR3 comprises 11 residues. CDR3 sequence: CASSLAGVLTF. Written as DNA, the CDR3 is TGTGCCAGCAGCTTAGCTGGAGTCCTGACTTTC.

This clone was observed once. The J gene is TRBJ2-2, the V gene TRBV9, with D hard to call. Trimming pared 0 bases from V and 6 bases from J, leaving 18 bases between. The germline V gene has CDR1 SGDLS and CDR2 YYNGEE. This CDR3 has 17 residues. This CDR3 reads CASSVDWGLGHPGELFF. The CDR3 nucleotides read TGTGCCAGCAGCGTAGATTGGGGTTTGGGCCACCCCGGGGAGCTGTTTTTT.

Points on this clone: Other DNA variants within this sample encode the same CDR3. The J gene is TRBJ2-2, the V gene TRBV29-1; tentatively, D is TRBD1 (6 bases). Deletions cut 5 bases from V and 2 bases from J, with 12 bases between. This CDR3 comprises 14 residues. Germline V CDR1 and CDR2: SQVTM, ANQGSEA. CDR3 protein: CSVSRTANTGELFF. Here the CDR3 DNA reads TGCAGCGTTAGCAGGACAGCAAACACCGGGGAGCTGTTTTTT.

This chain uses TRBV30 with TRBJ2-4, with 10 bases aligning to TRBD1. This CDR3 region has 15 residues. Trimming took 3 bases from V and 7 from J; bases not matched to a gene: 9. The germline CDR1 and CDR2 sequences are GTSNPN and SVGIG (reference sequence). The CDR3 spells CAWRDRGRFLNIQYF. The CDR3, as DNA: TGTGCCTGGAGAGACAGGGGGCGCTTTCTTAACATTCAGTACTTC. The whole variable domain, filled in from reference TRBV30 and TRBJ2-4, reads SQTIHQWPATLVQPVGSPLSLECTVEGTSNPNLYWYRQAAGRGLQLLFYSVGIGQISSEVPQNLSASRPQDRQFILSSKKLLLSDSGFYLCAWRDRGRFLNIQYFGAGTRLSVL.

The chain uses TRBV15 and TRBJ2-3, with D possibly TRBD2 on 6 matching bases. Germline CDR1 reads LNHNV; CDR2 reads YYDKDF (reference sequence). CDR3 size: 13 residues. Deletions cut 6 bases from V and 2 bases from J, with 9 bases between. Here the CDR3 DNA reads TGTGCCACCAGAGGGACTCCCACAGATACGCAGTATTTT. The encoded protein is CATRGTPTDTQYF.

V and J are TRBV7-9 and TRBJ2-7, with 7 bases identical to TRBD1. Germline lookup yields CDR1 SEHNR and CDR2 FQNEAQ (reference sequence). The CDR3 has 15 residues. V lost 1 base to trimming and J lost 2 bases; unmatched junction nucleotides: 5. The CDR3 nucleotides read TGTGCCAGCAGCTTAGTTATCGGGACAGCCTACGAGCAGTACTTC. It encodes CASSLVIGTAYEQYF.

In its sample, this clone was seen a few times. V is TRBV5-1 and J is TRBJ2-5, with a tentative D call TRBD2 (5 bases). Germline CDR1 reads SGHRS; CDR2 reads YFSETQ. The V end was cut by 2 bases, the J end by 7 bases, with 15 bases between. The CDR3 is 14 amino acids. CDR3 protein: CASSFGQERGTQYF. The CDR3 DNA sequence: TGCGCCAGCAGCTTCGGGCAGGAACGGGGGACCCAGTACTTC.

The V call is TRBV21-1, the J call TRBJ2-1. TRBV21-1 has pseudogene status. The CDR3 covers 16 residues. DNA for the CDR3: TGTGCCAGCAGCACACCACGAGCTTTAGTGGCCTATGAGCAGTTCTTC. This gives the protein CASSTPRALVAYEQFF.

The CDR3 DNA reads as TGTGCCAGCAGCCTGAAATGGGGGGACCAGGGCACAGATACGCAGTATTTT. Residues: CASSLKWGDQGTDTQYF. The gene calls are TRBV4-2 and TRBJ2-3; weak D call: TRBD2 (6 bases). CDR3 length equals 17 residues. The germline CDR1 and CDR2 sequences are LGHNA and YNFKEQ. V gave up 4 bases and J gave up 1 base, with 18 bases separating them.

The CDR3 sequence is CASGDFYEQYF. CDR3 nucleotide sequence: TGTGCCAGCGGGGACTTCTACGAGCAGTACTTC. The chain combines TRBV27 with TRBJ2-7; D might be TRBD2 (6 bases). This CDR3 contains 11 residues. The V and J ends lost 8 bases and 3 bases respectively, with 8 bases between them. Germline CDR1 reads MNHEY; CDR2 reads SMNVEV (reference sequence).